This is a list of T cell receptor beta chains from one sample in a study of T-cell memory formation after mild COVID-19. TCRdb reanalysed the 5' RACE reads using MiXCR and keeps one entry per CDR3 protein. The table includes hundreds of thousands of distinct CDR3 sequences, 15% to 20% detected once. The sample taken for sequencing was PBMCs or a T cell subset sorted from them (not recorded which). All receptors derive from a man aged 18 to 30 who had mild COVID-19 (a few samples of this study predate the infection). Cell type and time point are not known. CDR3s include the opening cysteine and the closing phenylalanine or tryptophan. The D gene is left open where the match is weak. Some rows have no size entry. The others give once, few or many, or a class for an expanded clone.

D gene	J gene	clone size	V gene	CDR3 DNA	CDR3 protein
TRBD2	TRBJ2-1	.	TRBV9	TGTGCCAGCAGCGTAGGGGCGAGAGGAGGACTAGCGCCCGATGAGCAGTTCTTC	CASSVGARGGLAPDEQFF
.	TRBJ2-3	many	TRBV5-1	TGCGCCAGCAGCCCCACGGTCGGGATCACAGATACGCAGTATTTT	CASSPTVGITDTQYF
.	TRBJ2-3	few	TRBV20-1	TGCAGTGCTAGCCTCGGGGGTAGCACAGATACGCAGTATTTT	CSASLGGSTDTQYF
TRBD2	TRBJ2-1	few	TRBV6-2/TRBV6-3	TGTGCCAGCGTTAGGCTCAGCGGGGGGGACAATGAGCAGTTCTTC	CASVRLSGGDNEQFF
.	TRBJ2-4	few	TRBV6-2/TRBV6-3	TGTGCCAGCGCAACCGGGCCCCGAAACATTCAGTACTTC	CASATGPRNIQYF
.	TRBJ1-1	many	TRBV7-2	TGTGCCAGCAGCTTAGTGGGGGAGAACACTGAAGCTTTCTTT	CASSLVGENTEAFF
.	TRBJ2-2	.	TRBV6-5	TGTGCCAGCAGTTTTTGGGCCGGGGAGCTGTTTTTT	CASSFWAGELFF
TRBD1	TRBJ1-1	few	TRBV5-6	TGTGCCAGCAGCTTGGGGGACAGGAACACTGAAGCTTTCTTT	CASSLGDRNTEAFF
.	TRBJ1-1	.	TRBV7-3	TGTGCCAGCAGCCTCTTTGGAGGGTACACTGAAGCTTTCTTT	CASSLFGGYTEAFF
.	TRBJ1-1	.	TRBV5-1	TGCGCCAGCAGCTTGGACCATAATACTGAAGCTTTCTTT	CASSLDHNTEAFF
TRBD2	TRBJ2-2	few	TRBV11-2	TGTGCCAGCAGCCCGGGGACTAGAGGCGGGGAGCTGTTTTTT	CASSPGTRGGELFF
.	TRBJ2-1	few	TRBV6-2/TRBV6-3	TGTGCCAGCAGTTTATGGGGGGCTGGGGAGCAGTTCTTC	CASSLWGAGEQFF
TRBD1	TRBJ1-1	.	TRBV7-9	TGTGCCAGCAGCCCACCGGACAGGGGTTTCACTGAAGCTTTCTTT	CASSPPDRGFTEAFF
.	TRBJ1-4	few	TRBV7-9	TGTGCCAGCAGCTTAGCGGCTCTTAATGAAAAACTGTTTTTT	CASSLAALNEKLFF
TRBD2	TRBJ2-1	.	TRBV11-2	TGTGCCAGCAGCCTCGAGTTTAGCGGGGACAATGAGCAGTTCTTC	CASSLEFSGDNEQFF
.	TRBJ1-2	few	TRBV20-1	TGCAGTGCTAGAGATTGGGGCAGTTCGTATGGCTACACCTTC	CSARDWGSSYGYTF
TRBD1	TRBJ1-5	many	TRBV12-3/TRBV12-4	TGTGCCAGCAGTTTACCGGGACAGGGCCGGGGCCAGCCCCAGCATTTT	CASSLPGQGRGQPQHF
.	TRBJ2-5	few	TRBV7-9	TGTGCCAGCAGCTTAACGACCTACAGAGAAGAGACCCAGTACTTC	CASSLTTYREETQYF
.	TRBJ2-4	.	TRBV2	TGTGCCACCGAAAGGGGATTGGGCAAAAACATTCAGTACTTC	CATERGLGKNIQYF
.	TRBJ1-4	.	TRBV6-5	TGTGCCAGCAGTCGATCGGTGGGCAGCCATGCAACTAATGAAAAACTGTTTTTT	CASSRSVGSHATNEKLFF
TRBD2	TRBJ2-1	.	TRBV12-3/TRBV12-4	TGTGCCAGCACCCCCCCAGCGGGGGCCTCCTACAATGAGCAGTTCTTC	CASTPPAGASYNEQFF
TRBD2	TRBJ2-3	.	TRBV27	TGTGCCAGCAGGATCGGGACTAGCGGAGACACGCAGTATTTT	CASRIGTSGDTQYF
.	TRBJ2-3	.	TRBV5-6	TGTGCCAGCAGCTTGGAGCGACGGCGGGGAGGCACAGATACGCAGTATTTT	CASSLERRRGGTDTQYF
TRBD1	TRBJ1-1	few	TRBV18	TGTGCCAGCTCACCACCGGACAGGGTGGGCACTGAAGCTTTCTTT	CASSPPDRVGTEAFF
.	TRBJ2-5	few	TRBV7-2	TGTGCCAGCAGCTTATCGGCGGGTAGCCAAGAGACCCAGTACTTC	CASSLSAGSQETQYF
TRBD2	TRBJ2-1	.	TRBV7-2	TGTGCCAGCAGCGACAAGGGACTAGCGACTTACAATGAGCAGTTCTTC	CASSDKGLATYNEQFF
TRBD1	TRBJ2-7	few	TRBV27	TGTGCCAGCAGTATTCCGGGACAGGGGGCGCACGAGCAGTACTTC	CASSIPGQGAHEQYF
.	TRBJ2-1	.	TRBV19	TGTGCCAGTAGTATGGGCTCGTCGAGCTCCTACAATGAGCAGTTCTTC	CASSMGSSSSYNEQFF
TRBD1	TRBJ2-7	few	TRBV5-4	TGTGCCAGCAGCTTGGAGGGGTCGGGACAGCGAGTCTCCTACGAGCAGTACTTC	CASSLEGSGQRVSYEQYF
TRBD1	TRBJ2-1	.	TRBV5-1	TGCGCCAGCAGCTTGCAGGGGGCGCTTGATGAGCAGTTCTTC	CASSLQGALDEQFF
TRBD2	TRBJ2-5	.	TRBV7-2	TGTGCCAGCAGCTCCCAGCGGGGGGGTAAAGAGACCCAGTACTTC	CASSSQRGGKETQYF
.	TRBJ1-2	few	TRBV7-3	TGTGCCAGCAGCCCTAAGTCAGGGGACCTCTATGGCTACACCTTC	CASSPKSGDLYGYTF
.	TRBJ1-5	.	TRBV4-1	TGCGCCAGCAGCCATGGTTATAGCAATCAGCCCCAGCATTTT	CASSHGYSNQPQHF
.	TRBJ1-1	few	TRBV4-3	TGCGCCAGCAGCCAAGATCCCAGCCAGGGATTCACTGAAGCTTTCTTT	CASSQDPSQGFTEAFF
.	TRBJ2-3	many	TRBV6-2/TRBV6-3	TGTGCCAGCACCCTCTCGGACCGACCCACAGATACGCAGTATTTT	CASTLSDRPTDTQYF
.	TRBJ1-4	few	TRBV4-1	TGCGCCAGCAGCCAAGACGGCAGAAGGCATGAAAAACTGTTTTTT	CASSQDGRRHEKLFF
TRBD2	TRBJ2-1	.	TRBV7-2	TGTGCCAGCAGCTTTAGCGGGGGGCACGACAATGAGCAGTTCTTC	CASSFSGGHDNEQFF
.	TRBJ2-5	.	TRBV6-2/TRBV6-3	TGTGCCAGCAGGATCACAGGGCAAGAGACCCAGTACTTC	CASRITGQETQYF
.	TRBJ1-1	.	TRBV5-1	TGCGCCAGCAGCTTGGGGGTTCCAGAAGAAGCTTTCTTT	CASSLGVPEEAFF
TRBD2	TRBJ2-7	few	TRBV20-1	TGCAGTGCGCCGGGACTAGCGGTAGGGGAGCAGTACTTC	CSAPGLAVGEQYF
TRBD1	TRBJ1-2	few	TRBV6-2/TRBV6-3	TGTGCCAGCAGTTTAACCGGGACAGGGGACGGCTACACCTTC	CASSLTGTGDGYTF
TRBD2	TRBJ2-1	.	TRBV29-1	TGCAGCGTGGAAGGGACTAGCGGGGGGGCCGTAGTTGAGCAGTTCTTC	CSVEGTSGGAVVEQFF
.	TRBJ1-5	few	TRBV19	TGTGCCAGTAGTGGGGAAGGTTCGGTTATGTATCAGCCCCAGCATTTT	CASSGEGSVMYQPQHF
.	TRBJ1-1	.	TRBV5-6	TGTGCCAGCAGCAACCGGTGGACTGAAGCTTTCTTT	CASSNRWTEAFF
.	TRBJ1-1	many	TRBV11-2	TGTGCCAGCAGCCCCCGCTTTTATGGCGCTTTCTTT	CASSPRFYGAFF
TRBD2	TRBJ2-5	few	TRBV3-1	TGTGCCAGCAGCCCCCCCTGGGAGCGGGGGGGTGAAGAGACCCAGTACTTC	CASSPPWERGGEETQYF
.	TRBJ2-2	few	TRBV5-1	TGCGCCAGCAGCCTGGTGGCGGGGGCTTCGACCGGGGAGCTGTTTTTT	CASSLVAGASTGELFF
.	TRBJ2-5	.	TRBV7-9	TGTGCCAGCAGCTTATGGGTAGGGTCAGAAGAGACCCAGTACTTC	CASSLWVGSEETQYF
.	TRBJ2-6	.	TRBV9	TGTGCCAGCAGCGTAGCTTCGACGACACGGAGCTCTGGGGCCAACGTCCTGACTTTC	CASSVASTTRSSGANVLTF
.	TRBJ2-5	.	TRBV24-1	TGTGCCACCAGTGATTTATCATGGACAGAGGGAGAGACCCAGTACTTC	CATSDLSWTEGETQYF
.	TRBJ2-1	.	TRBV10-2	TGCGCCAGCAGGACTAGAGGCTACAATGAGCAGTTCTTC	CASRTRGYNEQFF
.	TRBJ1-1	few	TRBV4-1	TGCGCCAGCAGCCAAGAGGGGGTTGGGGGGAACACTGAAGCTTTCTTT	CASSQEGVGGNTEAFF
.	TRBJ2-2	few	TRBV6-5	TGTGCCAGCAGCCTCCTTGCGTCCGGGGAGCTGTTTTTT	CASSLLASGELFF
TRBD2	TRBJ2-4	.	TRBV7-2	TGTGCCAGCAGCTTTGGGGGGACTAGCGGGGACAAAAACATTCAGTACTTC	CASSFGGTSGDKNIQYF
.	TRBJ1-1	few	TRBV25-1	TGTGCCAGCAGGGGGCCCCGGGACGGCAACATGAACACTGAAGCTTTCTTT	CASRGPRDGNMNTEAFF
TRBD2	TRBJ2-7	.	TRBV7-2	TGTGCCAGCAGCGAGCGGGGGGCCTACGAGCAGTACTTC	CASSERGAYEQYF
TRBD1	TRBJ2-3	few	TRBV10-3	TGTGCCATCAACCACAGGGGGACGGGAGATACGCAGTATTTT	CAINHRGTGDTQYF
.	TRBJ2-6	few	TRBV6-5	TGTGCCAGCAGTTACTCAATCCAGGGTCCCGGGGCCAACGTCCTGACTTTC	CASSYSIQGPGANVLTF
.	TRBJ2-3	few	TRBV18	TGTGCCAGCTCATCTCGAAAGGGGTCTAGGACAGATACGCAGTATTTT	CASSSRKGSRTDTQYF
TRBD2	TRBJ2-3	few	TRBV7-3	TGTGCCAGCAGACGGGGGGGAGGGAGCACAGATACGCAGTATTTT	CASRRGGGSTDTQYF